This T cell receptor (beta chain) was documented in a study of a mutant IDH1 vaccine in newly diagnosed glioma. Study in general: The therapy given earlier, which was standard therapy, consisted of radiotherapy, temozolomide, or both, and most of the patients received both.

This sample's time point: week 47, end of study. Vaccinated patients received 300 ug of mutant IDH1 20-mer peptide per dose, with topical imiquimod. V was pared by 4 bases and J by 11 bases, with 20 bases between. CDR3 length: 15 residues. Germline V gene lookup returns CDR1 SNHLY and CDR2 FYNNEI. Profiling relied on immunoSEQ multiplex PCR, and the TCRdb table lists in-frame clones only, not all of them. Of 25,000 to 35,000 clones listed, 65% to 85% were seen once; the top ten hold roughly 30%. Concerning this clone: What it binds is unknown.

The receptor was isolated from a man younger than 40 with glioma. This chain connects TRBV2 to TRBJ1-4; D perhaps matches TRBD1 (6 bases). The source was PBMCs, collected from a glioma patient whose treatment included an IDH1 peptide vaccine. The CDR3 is CASSGRPHPQGKLFF. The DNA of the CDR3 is TGTGCCAGCAGTGGCAGGCCCCATCCTCAGGGGAAACTGTTTTTT. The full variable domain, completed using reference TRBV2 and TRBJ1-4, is EPEVTQTPSHQVTQMGQEVILRCVPISNHLYFYWYRQILGQKVEFLVSFYNNEISEKSEIFDDQFSVERPDGSNFTLKIRSTKLEDSAMYFCASSGRPHPQGKLFFGSGTQLSVL.